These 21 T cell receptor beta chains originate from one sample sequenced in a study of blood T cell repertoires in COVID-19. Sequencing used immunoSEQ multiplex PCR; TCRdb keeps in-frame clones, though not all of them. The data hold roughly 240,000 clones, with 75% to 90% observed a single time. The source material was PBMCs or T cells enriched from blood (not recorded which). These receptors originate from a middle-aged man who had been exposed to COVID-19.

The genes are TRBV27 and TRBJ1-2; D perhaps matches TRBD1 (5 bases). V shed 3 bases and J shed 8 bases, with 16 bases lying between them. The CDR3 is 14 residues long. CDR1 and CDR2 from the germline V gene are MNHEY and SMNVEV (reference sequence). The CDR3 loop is CASSFRGQEGGYTF. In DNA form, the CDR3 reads TGTGCCAGCAGTTTCCGTGGCCAGGAGGGGGGCTACACCTTC.

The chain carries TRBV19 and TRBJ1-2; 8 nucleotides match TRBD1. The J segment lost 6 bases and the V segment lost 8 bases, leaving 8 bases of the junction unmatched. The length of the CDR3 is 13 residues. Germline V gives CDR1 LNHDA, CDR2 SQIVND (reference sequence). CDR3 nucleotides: TGTGCCAGTGTGCAGGGGGCATTGGATGGCTACACCTTC. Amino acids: CASVQGALDGYTF. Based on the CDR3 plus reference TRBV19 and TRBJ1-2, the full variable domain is DGGITQSPKYLFRKEGQNVTLSCEQNLNHDAMYWYRQDPGQGLRLIYYSQIVNDFQKGDIAEGYSVSREKKESFPLTVTSAQKNPTAFYLCASVQGALDGYTFGSGTRLTVV.

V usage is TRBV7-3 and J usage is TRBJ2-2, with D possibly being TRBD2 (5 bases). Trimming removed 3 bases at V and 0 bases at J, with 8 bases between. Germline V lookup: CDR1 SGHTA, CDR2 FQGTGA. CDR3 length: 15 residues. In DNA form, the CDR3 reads TGTGCCAGCAGCTTTTCAGCGGCGAACACCGGGGAGCTGTTTTTT. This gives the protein CASSFSAANTGELFF.

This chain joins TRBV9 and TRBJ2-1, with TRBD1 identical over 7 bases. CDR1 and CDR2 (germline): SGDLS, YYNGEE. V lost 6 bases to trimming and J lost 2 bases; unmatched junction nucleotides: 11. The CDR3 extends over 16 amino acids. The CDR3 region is CASTPTGQATYNEQFF. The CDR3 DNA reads TGTGCCAGCACCCCCACCGGACAGGCTACCTACAATGAGCAGTTCTTC.

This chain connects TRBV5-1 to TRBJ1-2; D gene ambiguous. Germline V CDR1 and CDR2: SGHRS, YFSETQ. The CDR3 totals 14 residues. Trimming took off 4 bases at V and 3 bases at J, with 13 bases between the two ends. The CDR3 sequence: CASSPESGYYGYTF. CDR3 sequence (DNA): TGCGCCAGCAGCCCGGAGAGCGGATACTATGGCTACACCTTC.

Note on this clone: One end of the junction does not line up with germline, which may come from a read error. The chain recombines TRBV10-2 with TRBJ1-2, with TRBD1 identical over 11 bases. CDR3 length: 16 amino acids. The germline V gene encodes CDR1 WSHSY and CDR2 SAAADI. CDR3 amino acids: CASRESGTGGSVGYTF. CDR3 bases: TGCGCCAGCAGGGAGTCCGGGACAGGGGGTTCTGTTGGCTACACCTTC.

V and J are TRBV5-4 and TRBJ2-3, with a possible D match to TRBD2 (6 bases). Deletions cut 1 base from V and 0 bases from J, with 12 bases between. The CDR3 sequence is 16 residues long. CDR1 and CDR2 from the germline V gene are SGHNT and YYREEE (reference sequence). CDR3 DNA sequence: TGTGCCAGCAGCTTGTCTAGCGCCAGCAGCACAGATACGCAGTATTTT. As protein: CASSLSSASSTDTQYF.

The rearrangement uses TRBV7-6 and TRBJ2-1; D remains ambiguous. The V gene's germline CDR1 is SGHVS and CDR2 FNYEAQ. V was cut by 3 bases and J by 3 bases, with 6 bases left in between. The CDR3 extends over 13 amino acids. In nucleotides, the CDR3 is TGTGCCAGCAGCTTTGGAGTCTACAATGAGCAGTTCTTC. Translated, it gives CASSFGVYNEQFF.

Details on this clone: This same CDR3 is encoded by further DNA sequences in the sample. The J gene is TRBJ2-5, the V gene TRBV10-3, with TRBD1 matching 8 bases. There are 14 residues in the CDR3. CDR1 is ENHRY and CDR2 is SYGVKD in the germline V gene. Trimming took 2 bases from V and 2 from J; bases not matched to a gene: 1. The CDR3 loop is CAISERTGQETQYF. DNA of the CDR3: TGTGCCATCAGTGAGAGGACAGGGCAAGAGACCCAGTACTTC.

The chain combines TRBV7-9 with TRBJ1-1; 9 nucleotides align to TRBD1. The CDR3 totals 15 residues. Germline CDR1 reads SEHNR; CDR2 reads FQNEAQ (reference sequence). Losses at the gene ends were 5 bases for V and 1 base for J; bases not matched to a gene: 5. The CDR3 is CASSVPGQGNTEAFF. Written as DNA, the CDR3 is TGTGCCAGCAGCGTACCGGGACAGGGGAACACTGAAGCTTTCTTT.

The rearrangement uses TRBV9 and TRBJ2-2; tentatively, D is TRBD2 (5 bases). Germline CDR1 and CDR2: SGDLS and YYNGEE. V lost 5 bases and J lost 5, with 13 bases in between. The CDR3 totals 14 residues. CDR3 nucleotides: TGTGCCAGCAGGCCTGGAGGCCAGACCGGGGAGCTGTTTTTT. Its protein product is CASRPGGQTGELFF.

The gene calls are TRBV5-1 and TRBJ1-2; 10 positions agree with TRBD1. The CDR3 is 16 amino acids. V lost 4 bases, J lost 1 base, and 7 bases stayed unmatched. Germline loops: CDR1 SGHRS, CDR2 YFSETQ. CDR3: CASSTGQGYDNYGYTF. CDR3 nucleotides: TGCGCCAGCAGCACGGGACAGGGGTATGATAACTATGGCTACACCTTC.

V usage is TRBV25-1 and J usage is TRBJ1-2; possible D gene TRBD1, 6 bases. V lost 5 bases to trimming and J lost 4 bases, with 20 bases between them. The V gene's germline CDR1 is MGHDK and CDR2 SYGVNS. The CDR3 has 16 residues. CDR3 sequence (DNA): TGTGCCAGCAGTTCTAGTCTCGGTCAGGGGAGCTATGGCTACACCTTC. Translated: CASSSSLGQGSYGYTF.

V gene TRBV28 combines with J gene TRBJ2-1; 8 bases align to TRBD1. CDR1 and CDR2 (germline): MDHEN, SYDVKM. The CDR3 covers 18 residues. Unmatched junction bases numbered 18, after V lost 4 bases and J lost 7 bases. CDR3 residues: CASSSEAQGATLGNEQFF. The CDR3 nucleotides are TGTGCCAGCAGTTCAGAGGCCCAGGGGGCTACGCTGGGGAATGAGCAGTTCTTC. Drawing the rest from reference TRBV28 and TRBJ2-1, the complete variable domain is DVKVTQSSRYLVKRTGEKVFLECVQDMDHENMFWYRQDPGLGLRLIYFSYDVKMKEKGDIPEGYSVSREKKERFSLILESASTNQTSMYLCASSSEAQGATLGNEQFFGPGTRLTVL.

DNA of the CDR3: TGTGCCAGTATCTCCAGGGTCGGAGGCACAGATACGCAGTATTTT. It is translated as CASISRVGGTDTQYF. This sequence joins TRBV19 and TRBJ2-3; perhaps TRBD1 as D (5 bases). V lost 7 bases to trimming and J lost 1 base, with 15 bases between them. Per the germline V gene, CDR1 is LNHDA and CDR2 is SQIVND (reference sequence). The CDR3 runs to 15 residues.

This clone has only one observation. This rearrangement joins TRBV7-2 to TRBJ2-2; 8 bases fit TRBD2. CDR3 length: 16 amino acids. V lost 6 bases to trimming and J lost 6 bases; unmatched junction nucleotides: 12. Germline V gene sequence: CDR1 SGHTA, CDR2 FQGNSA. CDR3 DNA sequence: TGTGCCAGCAGTCCGTATCGGGGGGGGCTCGCCGGGGAGCTGTTTTTT. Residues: CASSPYRGGLAGELFF.

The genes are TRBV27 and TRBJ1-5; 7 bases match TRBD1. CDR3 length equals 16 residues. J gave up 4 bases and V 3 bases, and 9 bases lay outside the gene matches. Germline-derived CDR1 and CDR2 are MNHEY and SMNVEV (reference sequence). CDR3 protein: CASSLGVDRVNQPQHF. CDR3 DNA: TGTGCCAGCAGTTTGGGCGTAGACAGGGTTAATCAGCCCCAGCATTTT.

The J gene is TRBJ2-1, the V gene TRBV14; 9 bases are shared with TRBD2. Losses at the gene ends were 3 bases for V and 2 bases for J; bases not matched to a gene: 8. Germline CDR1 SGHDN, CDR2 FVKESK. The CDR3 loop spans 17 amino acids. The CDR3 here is CASSHPPSSGAYNEQFF. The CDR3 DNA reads TGTGCCAGCAGCCACCCCCCCTCTAGCGGGGCCTACAATGAGCAGTTCTTC.

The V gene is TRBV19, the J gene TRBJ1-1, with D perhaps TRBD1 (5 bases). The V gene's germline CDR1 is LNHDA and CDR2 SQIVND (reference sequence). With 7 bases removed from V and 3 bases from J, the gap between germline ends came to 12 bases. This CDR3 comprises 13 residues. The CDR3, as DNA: TGTGCCAGTACCAATTTAGGGGACACTGAAGCTTTCTTT. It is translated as CASTNLGDTEAFF.

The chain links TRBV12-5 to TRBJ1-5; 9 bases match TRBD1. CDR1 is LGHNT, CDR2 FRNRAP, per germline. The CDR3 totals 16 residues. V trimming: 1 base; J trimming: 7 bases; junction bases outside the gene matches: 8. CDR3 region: CASGLGTGGLRQPQHF. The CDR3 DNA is TGTGCTAGTGGTTTGGGCACAGGGGGCCTGAGGCAGCCCCAGCATTTT.

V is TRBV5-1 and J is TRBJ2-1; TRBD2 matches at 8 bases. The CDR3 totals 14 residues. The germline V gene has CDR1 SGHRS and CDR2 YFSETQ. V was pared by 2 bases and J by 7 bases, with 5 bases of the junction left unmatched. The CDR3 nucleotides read TGCGCCAGCAGCTTAACGGGAGGGCCAAATGAGCAGTTCTTC. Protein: CASSLTGGPNEQFF. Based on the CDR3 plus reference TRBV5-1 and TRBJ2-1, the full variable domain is KAGVTQTPRYLIKTRGQQVTLSCSPISGHRSVSWYQQTPGQGLQFLFEYFSETQRNKGNFPGRFSGRQFSNSRSEMNVSTLELGDSALYLCASSLTGGPNEQFFGPGTRLTVL.